A single sample is the source of the 2 T cell receptor beta chains below, sequenced in a study of blood T cell repertoires in COVID-19 (dated by TCRdb to 2018 to 2020). Libraries were built with the immunoSEQ multiplex PCR assay. TCRdb re-hosts the immuneACCESS table, in-frame sequences only. Its copies lack some clones; in the studies checked, an unresolved V gene accounts for under half of them, and the cause for the rest is not known. In all, the sample holds 200,000 to 300,000 clones, and around 90% of those were seen once. The ten largest clones take up about 0.7% of the sample. The specimen sequenced was peripheral blood. All receptors derive from a human donor in a cohort sampled during active COVID-19.

This chain uses TRBV28 with TRBJ1-1; D not certain. Germline V CDR1 and CDR2: MDHEN, SYDVKM. The CDR3 sequence is 12 residues long. V lost 3 bases to trimming and J lost 7 bases, with 9 bases between them. Here the CDR3 reads CASSFRQDEAFF. For the CDR3, the DNA is TGTGCCAGCAGTTTCCGCCAGGATGAAGCTTTCTTT. The whole variable domain, remainder taken from reference TRBV28 and TRBJ1-1, is DVKVTQSSRYLVKRTGEKVFLECVQDMDHENMFWYRQDPGLGLRLIYFSYDVKMKEKGDIPEGYSVSREKKERFSLILESASTNQTSMYLCASSFRQDEAFFGQGTRLTVV.

A note on this clone: The identical CDR3 is also encoded by other nucleotide sequences in the sample. The chain links TRBV30 to TRBJ1-1; D possibly corresponds to TRBD1 (6 bases). The ends were cut back, 2 bases at V and 3 bases at J, with 10 bases in the middle. The CDR3 is 13 amino acids. CDR1 GTSNPN and CDR2 SVGIG come from the germline V gene (reference sequence). In nucleotides, the CDR3 is TGTGCCTGGAGTTTAAACAGGGACACTGAAGCTTTCTTT. Its translation: CAWSLNRDTEAFF.